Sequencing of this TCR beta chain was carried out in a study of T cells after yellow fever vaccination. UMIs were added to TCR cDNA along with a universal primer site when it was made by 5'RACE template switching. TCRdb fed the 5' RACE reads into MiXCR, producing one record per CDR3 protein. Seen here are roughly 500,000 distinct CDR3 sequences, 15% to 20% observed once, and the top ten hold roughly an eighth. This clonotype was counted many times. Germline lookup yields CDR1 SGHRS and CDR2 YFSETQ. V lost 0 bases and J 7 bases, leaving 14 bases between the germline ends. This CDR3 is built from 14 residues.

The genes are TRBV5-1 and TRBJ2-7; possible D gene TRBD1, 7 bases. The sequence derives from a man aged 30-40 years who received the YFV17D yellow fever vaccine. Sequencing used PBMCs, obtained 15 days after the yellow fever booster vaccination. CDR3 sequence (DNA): TGCGCCAGCAGCTTGGTTTCAGCAGGGGGGGAGCAGTACTTC. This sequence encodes CASSLVSAGGEQYF.